The 5 T cell receptor beta chains in this list originate from one sample, sequenced in a study of shared clonotypes between healthy human individuals. Measured with immunoSEQ multiplex PCR; TCRdb has only the in-frame clones, and not every one. Among roughly 1.4 million clones listed, about 98.5% were seen once. Source material: naive CD4+ T cells sorted from blood. Sample subset: CD45RA+ positively selected. These receptor sequences come from a man aged 25 to 40 in good health.

V gene TRBV7-6 combines with J gene TRBJ2-7, with TRBD2 identical over 9 bases. Trimming removed 5 bases from V and 2 bases from J; junction bases left unmatched: 4. Looked up from germline, CDR1 is SGHVS and CDR2 is FNYEAQ. The CDR3 totals 14 residues. The CDR3 loop reads CASSQTSGPYEQYF. CDR3 bases: TGTGCCAGCAGCCAGACTAGCGGACCCTACGAGCAGTACTTC.

The chain employs TRBV18 and TRBJ2-7; 8 bases match TRBD1. The CDR3 runs 16 residues. Germline V lookup: CDR1 KGHSH, CDR2 LQKENI. J lost 0 bases, V lost 3 bases, and 7 bases had no gene match. CDR3 region: CASSPRTGTFSYEQYF. CDR3 sequence (DNA): TGTGCCAGCTCACCCCGGACAGGGACTTTCTCCTACGAGCAGTACTTC.

A remark on this clone: Other DNA sequences within the sample encode an identical CDR3. The gene calls are TRBV6-5 and TRBJ2-7; 9 nucleotides match TRBD1. The CDR3 loop spans 13 amino acids. Trimming at V came to 5 bases and at J to 4 bases, leaving 3 bases not matched to a gene. Germline V gene lookup returns CDR1 MNHEY and CDR2 SVGAGI. CDR3 coding DNA: TGTGCCAGCAGTCGACAGGGGGTATACGAGCAGTACTTC. Encoded protein: CASSRQGVYEQYF.

In the case of this clone: This sample includes further DNA sequences coding for the same CDR3. The J gene is TRBJ1-1, the V gene TRBV7-9; D gene unclear. The CDR3 contains 12 residues. The germline CDR1 and CDR2 sequences are SEHNR and FQNEAQ (reference sequence). V was cut by 3 bases and J by 5 bases, with 7 bases left in between. The CDR3 region is CASSFGVTEAFF. CDR3 sequence (DNA): TGTGCCAGCAGCTTTGGAGTGACTGAAGCTTTCTTT.

This clone was found once. The V and J genes are TRBV5-5 and TRBJ1-3; D not certain. CDR3 length: 14 residues. CDR1 SGHKS and CDR2 YYEKEE come from the germline V gene (reference sequence). V was shortened by 0 bases and J by 5 bases, with 9 bases between the two germline ends. Here the CDR3 reads CASSLEGARNTIYF. CDR3 bases: TGTGCCAGCAGCTTGGAGGGAGCTAGAAACACCATATATTTT.